What follows are 6 T cell receptor beta chains derived from one specimen sequenced in a study of blood T cell repertoires in COVID-19. Sequencing was performed with immunoSEQ multiplex PCR; in TCRdb, only in-frame clones are kept and a portion is missing. The sample has more than 50,000 clones; 75% to 80% are singletons. Sequenced: peripheral blood. All receptors derive from a woman older than 75 with acute or convalescent COVID-19.

The chain uses TRBV10-1 and TRBJ1-5; 7 bases are shared with TRBD1. The CDR3 is 12 amino acids. V shed 8 bases and J 10 bases; nucleotides not matched to a gene: 8. Per germline, CDR1 WNHNN and CDR2 SYGVQD (reference sequence). The CDR3 sequence is CASETGSSPQHF. The DNA for the CDR3 is TGCGCCAGCGAGACAGGGAGCAGCCCCCAGCATTTT.

V usage is TRBV30 and J usage is TRBJ1-2; D gene ambiguous. The length of the CDR3 is 15 residues. Trimming left V 0 bases short and J 0 bases short, with 11 bases between. Germline CDR1 and CDR2: GTSNPN and SVGIG (reference sequence). The CDR3 DNA sequence: TGTGCCTGGAGTGTACCGCACACTACTAACTATGGCTACACCTTC. Translation gives CAWSVPHTTNYGYTF.

In this sample, this clone turned up once. The V gene is TRBV7-2, the J gene TRBJ2-2, with a tentative D call TRBD1 (6 bases). Germline-derived CDR1 and CDR2 are SGHTA and FQGNSA. This CDR3 is 15 amino acids long. Trimming shortened V by 5 bases and J by 4 bases, and 14 bases separated the two germline ends. CDR3 amino acids: CASSLDRTRTGELFF. DNA for the CDR3: TGTGCCAGCAGCCTAGACAGGACCCGCACCGGGGAGCTGTTTTTT. The whole variable domain, remainder taken from reference TRBV7-2 and TRBJ2-2, is GAGVSQSPSNKVTEKGKDVELRCDPISGHTALYWYRQSLGQGLEFLIYFQGNSAPDKSGLPSDRFSAERTGGSVSTLTIQRTQQEDSAVYLCASSLDRTRTGELFFGEGSRLTVL.

The chain joins TRBV5-1 to TRBJ1-2, with D tentatively TRBD1 (5 bases). CDR1 is SGHRS and CDR2 is YFSETQ in the germline V gene. The V gene lost 1 base and the J gene lost 4 bases, with 8 bases spanning the gap. This CDR3 has 13 amino acids. This chain's CDR3 is CASSLRTIYGYTF. The DNA for the CDR3 is TGCGCCAGCAGCTTGCGGACAATCTATGGCTACACCTTC.

This chain connects TRBV2 to TRBJ2-1; TRBD1 matches at 9 bases. With 5 bases clipped from V and 9 bases from J, the junction kept 8 bases outside the gene matches. The V gene's germline CDR1 is SNHLY and CDR2 FYNNEI. The CDR3 extends over 14 amino acids. The CDR3 DNA reads TGTGCCAGCAGTAAACAGGGGGCGCAGGGTGAGCAGTTCTTC. Its translation: CASSKQGAQGEQFF.

V is TRBV29-1 and J is TRBJ2-7; TRBD2 matches 7 bases. Germline V gives CDR1 SQVTM, CDR2 ANQGSEA. Losses at the gene ends were 1 base for V and 4 bases for J; bases not matched to a gene: 10. This CDR3 contains 15 residues. CDR3 amino acids: CSVEGSGGLSYEQYF. The CDR3, as DNA: TGCAGCGTTGAAGGGTCGGGGGGACTCTCTTACGAGCAGTACTTC.